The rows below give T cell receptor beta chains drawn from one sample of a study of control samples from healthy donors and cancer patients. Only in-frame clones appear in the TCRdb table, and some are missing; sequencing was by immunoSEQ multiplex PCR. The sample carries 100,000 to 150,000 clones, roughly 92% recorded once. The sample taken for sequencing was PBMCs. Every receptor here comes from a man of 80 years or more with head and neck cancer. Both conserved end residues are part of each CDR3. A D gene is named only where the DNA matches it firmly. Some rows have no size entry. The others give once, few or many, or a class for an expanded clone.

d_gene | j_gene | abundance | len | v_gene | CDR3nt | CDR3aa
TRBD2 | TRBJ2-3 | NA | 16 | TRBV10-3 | TGTGCCATCAGTGGGGGTAAGCGGGGAATCACAGATACGCAGTATTTT | CAISGGKRGITDTQYF
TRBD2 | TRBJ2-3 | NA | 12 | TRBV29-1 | TGCAGCGTTGAACGGGGGGGAGATACGCAGTATTTT | CSVERGGDTQYF
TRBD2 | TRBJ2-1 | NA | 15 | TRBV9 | TGTGCCAGCAGCCCCGGGACTAGCGGGTACAATGAGCAGTTCTTC | CASSPGTSGYNEQFF
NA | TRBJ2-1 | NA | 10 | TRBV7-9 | TGTGCCAGCAGCTCCCTAAGACAATTCTTC | CASSSLRQFF
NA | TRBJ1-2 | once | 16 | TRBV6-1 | TGTGCCAGCAGTGAAGGCACAACAGCACATAACTATGGCTACACCTTC | CASSEGTTAHNYGYTF
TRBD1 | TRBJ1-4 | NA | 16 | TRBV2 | TGTGCCAGCAGTCCCGGGACAGGGCAAACTAATGAAAAACTGTTTTTT | CASSPGTGQTNEKLFF
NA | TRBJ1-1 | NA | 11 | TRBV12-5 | TGTGCTAGTGGCCTGAACACTGAAGCTTTCTTT | CASGLNTEAFF
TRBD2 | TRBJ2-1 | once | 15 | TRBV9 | TGTGCCAGCACCAAGGCGGGGACTAGCGTTAATGAGCAGTTCTTC | CASTKAGTSVNEQFF
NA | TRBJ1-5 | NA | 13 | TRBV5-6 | TGTGCCAGCAGCTCGAGGCCAGGCCAGCCCCAGCATTTT | CASSSRPGQPQHF
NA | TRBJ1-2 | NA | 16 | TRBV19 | TGTGCCAGTAGTATAGTGATCCGGGAACCTAACTATGGCTACACCTTC | CASSIVIREPNYGYTF
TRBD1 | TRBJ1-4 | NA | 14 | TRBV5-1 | TGCGCCAGCAGCTCGGGACAGGGAGGGGAAAAACTGTTTTTT | CASSSGQGGEKLFF
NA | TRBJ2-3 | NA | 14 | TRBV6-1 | TGTGCCAGCAGTGAAACGCGGGGGCGGGATACGCAGTATTTT | CASSETRGRDTQYF
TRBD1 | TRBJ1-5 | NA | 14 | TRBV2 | TGTGCCAGCAGTGAGGACAGGGTGAATCAGCCCCAGCATTTT | CASSEDRVNQPQHF
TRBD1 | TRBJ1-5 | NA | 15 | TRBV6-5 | TGTGCCAGCAGTTACCGTTACAGGGGGGATCAGCCCCAGCATTTT | CASSYRYRGDQPQHF
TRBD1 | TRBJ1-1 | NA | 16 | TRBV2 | TGTGCCAGCAAGCCAGGGACAGCGACTATGAACACTGAAGCTTTCTTT | CASKPGTATMNTEAFF
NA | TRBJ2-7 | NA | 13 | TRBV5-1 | TGCGCCAGCCGGCTTCGGGACGGTGACGAGCAGTACTTC | CASRLRDGDEQYF
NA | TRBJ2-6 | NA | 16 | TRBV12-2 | TGTGCAAGTCGCAGAACAGGGTCTCTGGGGGCCAACGTCCTGACTTTC | CASRRTGSLGANVLTF
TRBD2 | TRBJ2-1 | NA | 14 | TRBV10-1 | TGCGCCAGCAGTGAAGGACTAGCGGGAGATGAGCAGTTCTTC | CASSEGLAGDEQFF
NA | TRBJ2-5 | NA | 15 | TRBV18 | TGTGCCAGCTCACCACCAAACAGGGCCCAAGAGACCCAGTACTTC | CASSPPNRAQETQYF
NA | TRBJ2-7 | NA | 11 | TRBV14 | TGTGCCAGCAGTTTCCTAGGCGAGCAGTACTTC | CASSFLGEQYF
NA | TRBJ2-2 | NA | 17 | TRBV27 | TGTGCCAGCAGTTTACTCCTCGCCAGGTCGGGCACCGGGGAGCTGTTTTTT | CASSLLLARSGTGELFF
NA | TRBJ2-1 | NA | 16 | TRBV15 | TGTGCCACCAGCAGAGTAGGGGCCACAGCGATCGATGAGCAGTTCTTC | CATSRVGATAIDEQFF
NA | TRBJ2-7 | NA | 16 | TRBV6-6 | TGTGCCAGCAGTTACTCATTGGGAGCCGGAGGCTACGAGCAGTACTTC | CASSYSLGAGGYEQYF
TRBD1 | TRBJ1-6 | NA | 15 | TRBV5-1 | TGCGCCAGCAGCTTAAAAGGGGGCTTGGATTCACCCCTCCACTTT | CASSLKGGLDSPLHF
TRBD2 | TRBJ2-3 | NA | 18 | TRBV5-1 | TGCGCCAGCAGCTTGGGGGCTAGCGGGGGGCTTGCGAAAGGTACGCAGTATTTT | CASSLGASGGLAKGTQYF
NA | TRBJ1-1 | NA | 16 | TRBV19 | TGTGCCAGTAGTATAGAGTCAGGGTATACGAACACTGAAGCTTTCTTT | CASSIESGYTNTEAFF
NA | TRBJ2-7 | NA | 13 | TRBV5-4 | TGTGCCAGCAGCTTGGGTCGCAGCTACGAGCAGTACTTC | CASSLGRSYEQYF
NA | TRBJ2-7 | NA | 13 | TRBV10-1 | TGCGCCAGCAGTGACAGCACCTACGTGGAGCAGTACTTC | CASSDSTYVEQYF
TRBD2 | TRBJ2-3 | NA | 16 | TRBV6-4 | TGTGCCAGCAGTGACGGACTAGCGGGGGGGGCAGATACGCAGTATTTT | CASSDGLAGGADTQYF
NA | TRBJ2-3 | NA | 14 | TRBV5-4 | TGTGCCAGCAGCTTGCGTGTATACACAGATACGCAGTATTTT | CASSLRVYTDTQYF
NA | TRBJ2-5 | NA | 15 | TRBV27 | TGTGCCAGCAGTTTATCGGACAGACCCCAAGAGACCCAGTACTTC | CASSLSDRPQETQYF
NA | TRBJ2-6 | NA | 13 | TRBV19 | TGTGCCAGTAGCCCTACTGGGGCCAACGTCCTGACTTTC | CASSPTGANVLTF
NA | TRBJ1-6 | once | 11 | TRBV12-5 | TGTGCTAGTGGTTTCGAGTCACCCCTCCACTTT | CASGFESPLHF
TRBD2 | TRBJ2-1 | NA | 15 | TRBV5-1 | TGCGCCAGCAGCTGGACTAGCGGGGGGTACAATGAGCAGTTCTTC | CASSWTSGGYNEQFF
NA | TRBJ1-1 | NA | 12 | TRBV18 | TGTGCCAGCTCACCACGAGTCACTGAAGCTTTCTTT | CASSPRVTEAFF
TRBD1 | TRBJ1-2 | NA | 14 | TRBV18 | TGTGCCAGCTCACCTCGCCCAGGGGGGGATGGCTACACCTTC | CASSPRPGGDGYTF
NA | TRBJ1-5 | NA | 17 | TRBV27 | TGTGCCAGCAAGGACCGGGGGGTTCGTAGTGGCAATCAGCCCCAGCATTTT | CASKDRGVRSGNQPQHF
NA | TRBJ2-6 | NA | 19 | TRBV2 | TGTGCCAGCAGCCGCAAATTGGACGGGGTGGTCTCTGGGGCCAACGTCCTGACTTTC | CASSRKLDGVVSGANVLTF
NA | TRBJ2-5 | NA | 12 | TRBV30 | TGTGCCTGGAGGCCCAAGGGAGAGACCCAGTACTTC | CAWRPKGETQYF
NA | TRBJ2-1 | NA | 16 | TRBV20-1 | TGCAGTGCTAGTTCCGGTTCCCCAGAATCCTACAATGAGCAGTTCTTC | CSASSGSPESYNEQFF
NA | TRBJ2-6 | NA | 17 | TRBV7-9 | TGTGCCAGCAGCTTAGCCTCAGGGGTTCCTGGGGCCAACGTCCTGACTTTC | CASSLASGVPGANVLTF
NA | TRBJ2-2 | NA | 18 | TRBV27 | TGTGCCAGCAGTCCGACCGTGGTGGCAGCCCCTAGGGGCGGGGAGCTGTTTTTT | CASSPTVVAAPRGGELFF
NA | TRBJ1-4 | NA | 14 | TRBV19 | TGTGCCAGTAGTACCTCCGGAACTAATGAAAAACTGTTTTTT | CASSTSGTNEKLFF
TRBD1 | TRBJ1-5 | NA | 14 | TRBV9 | TGTGCCAGCAGCGTAGGAGGGGGCGATCAGCCCCAGCATTTT | CASSVGGGDQPQHF
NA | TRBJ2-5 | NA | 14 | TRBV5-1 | TGCGCCAGCAGCTTGGGGGTAACCCAAGAGACCCAGTACTTC | CASSLGVTQETQYF
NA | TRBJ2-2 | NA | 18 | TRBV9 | TGTGCCAGCAGCGTAGCCAGGAGGGGTCAGGGGGACACCGGGGAGCTGTTTTTT | CASSVARRGQGDTGELFF
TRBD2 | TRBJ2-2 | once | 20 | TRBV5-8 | TGTGCCAGCAGCTTGGGTCCCTATAGCGGGAGGGCCCTGAACACCGGGGAGCTGTTTTTT | CASSLGPYSGRALNTGELFF
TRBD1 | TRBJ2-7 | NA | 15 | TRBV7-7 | TGTGCCAGCAGCCCAGGACAGGGGGTGTCCTCCGAGCAGTACTTC | CASSPGQGVSSEQYF
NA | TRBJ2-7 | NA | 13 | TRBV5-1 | TGCGCCAGCAGCTTGGATATAGGTGGCGAGCAGTACTTC | CASSLDIGGEQYF
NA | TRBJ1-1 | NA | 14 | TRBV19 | TGTGCCAGTACCCTGACGGGGGGGTCGTCTGAAGCTTTCTTT | CASTLTGGSSEAFF
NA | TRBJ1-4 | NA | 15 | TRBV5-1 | TGCGCCAGCAGCTTGATGGAAGGTTCTAATGAAAAACTGTTTTTT | CASSLMEGSNEKLFF
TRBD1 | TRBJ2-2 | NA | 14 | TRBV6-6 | TGTGCCAGCAAAGAGGGACAGGGCTCCGGGGAGCTGTTTTTT | CASKEGQGSGELFF
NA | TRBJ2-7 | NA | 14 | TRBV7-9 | TGTGCCAGCAGCGATCCGGGACTCTTCTACGAGCAGTACTTC | CASSDPGLFYEQYF
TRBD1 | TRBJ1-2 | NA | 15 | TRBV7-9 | TGTGCCAGCAGCTTAGATGCCAGGGGGCCGGATGGCTACACCTTC | CASSLDARGPDGYTF
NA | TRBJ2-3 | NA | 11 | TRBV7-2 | TGTGCCAGCAGCCCCCTTAATACGCAGTATTTT | CASSPLNTQYF
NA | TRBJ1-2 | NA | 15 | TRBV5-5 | TGTGCCAGCAGCTTGCCAGGGGACAATTCCTATGGCTACACCTTC | CASSLPGDNSYGYTF
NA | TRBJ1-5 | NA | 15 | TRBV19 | TGTGCCAGTAGTTCGGACAGTCCGCCCCATCAGCCCCAGCATTTT | CASSSDSPPHQPQHF